The 15 T cell receptor beta chains presented below share a single source sample, sequenced in a study of cytomegalovirus exposure and HLA in healthy donors. The PCR used 60 Vbeta and 13 Jbeta primers. Data came from immunoSEQ multiplex PCR; TCRdb stores just in-frame clones and leaves some out. The data contain over 130,000 clones, under 75% of them singletons. Sequencing was performed on PBMCs. These receptors were taken from a woman in her sixties in good health and CMV-seropositive.

This chain joins TRBV4-2 and TRBJ2-7; 7 bases agree with TRBD2. The junction had 4 bases not matched to a gene; V was cut back by 0 bases and J by 5 bases. Germline values: CDR1 LGHNA, CDR2 YNFKEQ. The CDR3 covers 14 residues. The CDR3 protein is CASSQDGGNNEQYF. CDR3 sequence (DNA): TGTGCCAGCAGCCAAGACGGGGGGAACAACGAGCAGTACTTC.

The chain is built from TRBV4-2 and TRBJ2-5, with 14 nucleotides matching TRBD2. The CDR3 extends over 17 amino acids. V lost 0 bases and J lost 5; bases outside the gene matches: 5. Germline CDR1 is LGHNA and CDR2 is YNFKEQ. The CDR3 nucleotides are TGTGCCAGCAGCCAAGATCCCGGGACTAGCGGGAGTGAGACCCAGTACTTC. Protein sequence: CASSQDPGTSGSETQYF.

This clone has more than one count but fewer than ten. The chain uses TRBV19 and TRBJ2-3, with unresolved D. Germline V lookup: CDR1 LNHDA, CDR2 SQIVND (reference sequence). This CDR3 is 11 amino acids long. The germline V and J ends were trimmed by 5 bases and 4 bases, with 4 bases remaining between them. CDR3 nucleotides: TGTGCCAGTAGTGAGGCAGATACGCAGTATTTT. This translates into CASSEADTQYF.

The chain combines TRBV14 with TRBJ1-5; D is unresolved. Per the germline V gene, CDR1 is SGHDN and CDR2 is FVKESK. Trimming cost V 5 bases and J 2 bases, with 7 bases left between them. The CDR3 is 13 amino acids. The CDR3 sequence is CASSKRGNQPQHF. CDR3 DNA sequence: TGTGCCAGCAGCAAGAGGGGCAATCAGCCCCAGCATTTT.

The J gene is TRBJ2-3, the V gene TRBV7-8, with 9 nucleotides matching TRBD2. This CDR3 spans 16 amino acids. Germline V lookup: CDR1 SGHVS, CDR2 FQNEAQ. J gave up 1 base and V 3 bases, and 5 bases lay outside the gene matches. The CDR3 here is CASSFDSGSGTDTQYF. CDR3 nucleotides: TGTGCCAGCAGCTTTGATAGCGGGAGTGGCACAGATACGCAGTATTTT. Looking up the rest from reference TRBV7-8 and TRBJ2-3 gives the full variable domain: GAGVSQSPRYKVAKRGQDVALRCDPISGHVSLFWYQQALGQGPEFLTYFQNEAQLDKSGLPSDRFFAERPEGSVSTLKIQRTQQEDSAVYLCASSFDSGSGTDTQYFGPGTRLTVL.

This clone was seen only a few times. The V call is TRBV27, the J call TRBJ1-2; TRBD1 agrees at 8 bases. This CDR3 has 14 residues. Looked up from germline, CDR1 is MNHEY and CDR2 is SMNVEV (reference sequence). Trimming removed 3 bases from V and 5 bases from J; junction bases left unmatched: 5. The CDR3 here is CASSFAGGGYGYTF. The CDR3 DNA is TGTGCCAGCAGTTTTGCAGGGGGCGGTTATGGCTACACCTTC.

The rearrangement joins TRBV4-3 to TRBJ1-4; TRBD1 aligns across 7 bases. Germline V gives CDR1 LGHNA, CDR2 YSLEER. This CDR3 has 14 residues. V was clipped by 0 bases and J by 8 bases; unmatched bases: 3. This CDR3 is CASSQDLGQEKLFF. CDR3 coding DNA: TGCGCCAGCAGCCAAGACCTGGGACAGGAAAAACTGTTTTTT.

The V gene is TRBV19, the J gene TRBJ2-5; D may be TRBD2 (5 bases). V lost 3 bases, J lost 5 bases, and 10 bases lay in between. Germline V gene lookup returns CDR1 LNHDA and CDR2 SQIVND (reference sequence). CDR3 length: 13 residues. CDR3 sequence: CASSILAGETQYF. DNA of the CDR3: TGTGCCAGTAGTATCCTAGCTGGGGAGACCCAGTACTTC.

This clone was seen a few times. The chain combines TRBV30 with TRBJ1-4; no definite D call. Germline V gene data show CDR1 as GTSNPN and CDR2 as SVGIG (reference sequence). The CDR3 is 13 residues long. Trimming stripped 3 bases from V and 0 bases from J, with 5 bases between. CDR3 nucleotide sequence: TGTGCCTGGAGAGCTGCAACTAATGAAAAACTGTTTTTT. Translating gives CAWRAATNEKLFF. Supplemented by reference TRBV30 and TRBJ1-4, the full variable domain reads SQTIHQWPATLVQPVGSPLSLECTVEGTSNPNLYWYRQAAGRGLQLLFYSVGIGQISSEVPQNLSASRPQDRQFILSSKKLLLSDSGFYLCAWRAATNEKLFFGSGTQLSVL.

The rearrangement uses TRBV28 and TRBJ2-7; 8 bases map to TRBD1. Germline loops: CDR1 MDHEN, CDR2 SYDVKM. Trimming at V came to 5 bases and at J to 5 bases, leaving 5 bases not matched to a gene. CDR3 length equals 13 residues. The CDR3 loop reads CASSAGQGDEQYF. The CDR3 DNA reads TGTGCCAGCAGTGCCGGACAGGGCGACGAGCAGTACTTC.

In nucleotides, the CDR3 is TGTGCCAGCAGTTATTCTAGGACAGAGAACACCGGGGAGCTGTTTTTT. Translated, it gives CASSYSRTENTGELFF. The chain carries TRBV6-5 and TRBJ2-2; maybe TRBD1 (6 bases). Germline V gives CDR1 MNHEY, CDR2 SVGAGI. V shed 3 bases and J shed 1 base, with 12 bases lying between them. CDR3 length equals 16 residues.

This clone has only one observation. V gene TRBV28 combines with J gene TRBJ2-7; TRBD1 agrees at 8 bases. V was pared by 7 bases and J by 2 bases, with 13 bases of the junction left unmatched. Germline CDR1 MDHEN, CDR2 SYDVKM. The CDR3 is made up of 16 amino acids. The CDR3 sequence: CASTSRQGKETYEQYF. The CDR3 DNA sequence: TGTGCCAGCACCTCTCGACAGGGGAAAGAGACCTACGAGCAGTACTTC.

The sample holds one count of this clone. This chain uses TRBV7-2 with TRBJ1-1; 8 positions match TRBD1. Germline CDR1 reads SGHTA; CDR2 reads FQGNSA. The CDR3 covers 15 residues. Losses at the gene ends were 5 bases for V and 5 bases for J; bases not matched to a gene: 10. The DNA for the CDR3 is TGTGCCAGCAGCCTGTTGACAGGGGCGAGAACTGAAGCTTTCTTT. It is translated as CASSLLTGARTEAFF.

The chain uses TRBV7-2 and TRBJ1-5; 8 positions match TRBD1. The germline gives CDR1 SGHTA, CDR2 FQGNSA. There are 14 residues in the CDR3. The V gene end was trimmed by 5 bases and the J gene end by 1 base; junction bases not matched to a gene: 1. CDR3 loop: CASSRTGSNQPQHF. The CDR3 DNA reads TGTGCCAGCAGCCGGACAGGGAGCAATCAGCCCCAGCATTTT.

This clone was picked up a small number of times. The chain employs TRBV5-4 and TRBJ2-1, with 11 bases lining up with TRBD2. Trimming took 0 bases from V and 8 from J; bases not matched to a gene: 4. This CDR3 comprises 15 residues. Germline V CDR1 and CDR2: SGHNT, YYREEE (reference sequence). CDR3 residues: CASSLVSGRADEQFF. CDR3 bases: TGTGCCAGCAGCTTGGTTAGCGGGAGGGCCGATGAGCAGTTCTTC. Based on the CDR3 plus reference TRBV5-4 and TRBJ2-1, the full variable domain is ETGVTQSPTHLIKTRGQQVTLRCSSQSGHNTVSWYQQALGQGPQFIFQYYREEENGRGNFPPRFSGLQFPNYSSELNVNALELDDSALYLCASSLVSGRADEQFFGPGTRLTVL.